A single sample gave rise to the 13 T cell receptor beta chains below, sequenced in a study of T cells after yellow fever vaccination. TCRdb independently ran MiXCR on the 5' RACE reads; one entry per CDR3 protein. Here the sample spans approximately 330,000 distinct CDR3 sequences, around 12% being singletons. The sequenced sample was CD4+ T cells sorted from PBMCs, obtained 15 days after the yellow fever booster vaccination. All receptors come from a man younger than 30 who received the YFV17D yellow fever vaccine.

The sample holds a few counts of this clonotype. The rearrangement links TRBV18 to TRBJ2-1, with 8 bases matching TRBD2. The V gene end was trimmed by 3 bases and the J gene end by 8 bases; junction bases not matched to a gene: 3. From germline, CDR1 is KGHSH and CDR2 LQKENI. There are 13 residues in the CDR3. The CDR3 sequence is CASSPLLADEQFF. The CDR3 coding sequence is TGTGCCAGCTCACCGCTACTAGCGGATGAGCAGTTCTTC.

This clonotype has a handful of counts. The chain links TRBV5-1 to TRBJ1-2, with 12 bases matching TRBD1. The V gene's germline CDR1 is SGHRS and CDR2 YFSETQ. With 7 bases clipped from V and 8 bases from J, the junction kept 9 bases outside the gene matches. The length of the CDR3 is 14 residues. The CDR3 region is CASLPGQGADGYTF. DNA of the CDR3: TGCGCCAGCTTGCCGGGACAGGGGGCTGACGGCTACACCTTC. Filled out from reference TRBV5-1 and TRBJ1-2, the complete variable domain reads KAGVTQTPRYLIKTRGQQVTLSCSPISGHRSVSWYQQTPGQGLQFLFEYFSETQRNKGNFPGRFSGRQFSNSRSEMNVSTLELGDSALYLCASLPGQGADGYTFGSGTRLTVV.

The rearrangement links TRBV7-2 to TRBJ1-6; 9 nucleotides align to TRBD1. V dropped 5 bases and J dropped 10; count of bases not matched to a gene: 6. This CDR3 has 14 residues. Germline V lookup: CDR1 SGHTA, CDR2 FQGNSA. The DNA for the CDR3 is TGTGCCAGCAGCCTAGGGACAGGGCCCTCACCCCTCCACTTT. Translated: CASSLGTGPSPLHF. The entire variable domain, with the rest obtained from reference TRBV7-2 and TRBJ1-6, is as follows: GAGVSQSPSNKVTEKGKDVELRCDPISGHTALYWYRQSLGQGLEFLIYFQGNSAPDKSGLPSDRFSAERTGGSVSTLTIQRTQQEDSAVYLCASSLGTGPSPLHFGNGTRLTVT.

V gene TRBV12-3 or TRBV12-4 combines with J gene TRBJ1-1, with D uncertain. V was shortened by 3 bases and J by 2 bases, with 13 bases between the two germline ends. This CDR3 is 15 amino acids long. CDR3 DNA sequence: TGTGCCAGCAGTTTCATGTGGGCGCGAAACACTGAAGCTTTCTTT. Translated: CASSFMWARNTEAFF.

This clonotype was counted between two and nine times. CDR3 sequence reads: CAWSVGGGLYQETQYF. CDR3 in DNA: TGTGCCTGGAGTGTGGGCGGGGGCCTGTACCAAGAGACCCAGTACTTC. The chain employs TRBV30 and TRBJ2-5, with D tentatively TRBD2 (7 bases). CDR1 is GTSNPN and CDR2 is SVGIG in the germline V gene (reference sequence). This CDR3 is 16 amino acids long. V shed 0 bases and J shed 0 bases, with 14 bases lying between them. Filled out from reference TRBV30 and TRBJ2-5, the complete variable domain reads SQTIHQWPATLVQPVGSPLSLECTVEGTSNPNLYWYRQAAGRGLQLLFYSVGIGQISSEVPQNLSASRPQDRQFILSSKKLLLSDSGFYLCAWSVGGGLYQETQYFGPGTRLLVL.

The V gene is TRBV6-6, the J gene TRBJ1-5; 7 bases agree with TRBD1. This CDR3 is 14 amino acids long. CDR1 and CDR2 from the germline V gene are MNHNY and SVGAGI (reference sequence). The junction had 5 bases not matched to a gene; V was cut back by 8 bases and J by 1 base. For the CDR3, the DNA is TGTGCCAGCCAGGGGGGCTGGAGCAATCAGCCCCAGCATTTT. This encodes CASQGGWSNQPQHF.

This clonotype was seen repeatedly, ten times or more. The genes are TRBV24-1 and TRBJ2-3; 8 bases fit TRBD2. In germline, CDR1 is KGHDR, CDR2 SFDVKD. The V gene end was trimmed by 4 bases and the J gene end by 5 bases; junction bases not matched to a gene: 7. CDR3 length: 15 amino acids. The CDR3 coding sequence is TGTGCCACCAGTGACCCCGGGGGGGTAGGAGATACGCAGTATTTT. As protein: CATSDPGGVGDTQYF.

V is TRBV5-1 and J is TRBJ2-1; D possibly corresponds to TRBD1 (5 bases). Trimming took 0 bases from V and 9 from J, leaving 10 bases between them. Germline V gives CDR1 SGHRS, CDR2 YFSETQ. This CDR3 comprises 13 residues. The chain's CDR3 is CASSLAEGVEQFF. CDR3 bases: TGCGCCAGCAGCTTGGCCGAAGGGGTTGAGCAGTTCTTC.

This clonotype appeared a few times. The conserved closing phenylalanine or tryptophan is absent in this CDR3, likely reflecting a read error. The DNA is left out, because the CDR3 cannot be placed on it with certainty; the CDR3 is given as TCRdb lists it. The chain combines TRBV11-2 with TRBJ2-5. The CDR3 length equals 11 residues, ends included. Germline V CDR1 and CDR2: SGHAT, FQNNGV. CDR3 amino acids: CASSLGQETKI.

This clonotype was detected only a few times. The J gene is TRBJ1-2, the V gene TRBV5-1; 9 positions match TRBD1. This CDR3 comprises 14 residues. The junction had 8 bases not matched to a gene; V was cut back by 4 bases and J by 7 bases. The germline V gene has CDR1 SGHRS and CDR2 YFSETQ. The CDR3 reads CASSTRQGGGGYTF. DNA of the CDR3: TGCGCCAGCAGCACCCGACAGGGGGGAGGTGGCTACACCTTC.

This sequence joins TRBV25-1 and TRBJ1-5; tentatively, D is TRBD1 (5 bases). The CDR3 loop spans 13 amino acids. Looked up from germline, CDR1 is MGHDK and CDR2 is SYGVNS. The germline V and J ends were trimmed by 6 bases and 5 bases, with 11 bases remaining between them. In DNA form, the CDR3 reads TGTGCCAGCAGCTCGGGACGGGATCAGCCCCAGCATTTT. Its translation is CASSSGRDQPQHF.

This clonotype showed up just a few times. This chain links TRBV4-1 with TRBJ1-1; D gene uncertain. V was shortened by 3 bases and J by 7 bases, with 18 bases between the two germline ends. CDR1 and CDR2 (germline): MGHRA, YSYEKL. The CDR3 extends over 15 amino acids. CDR3 DNA: TGCGCCAGCAGCCATCGGCGAGAGGGAGGAGTTGAAGCTTTCTTT. Amino acid sequence: CASSHRREGGVEAFF.

The sample holds a few counts of this clonotype. The chain links TRBV19 to TRBJ1-1; unclear D gene. The germline CDR1 and CDR2 sequences are LNHDA and SQIVND (reference sequence). CDR3 length: 16 residues. With 4 bases removed from V and 0 bases from J, the gap between germline ends came to 15 bases. Here the CDR3 DNA reads TGTGCCAGTAGTAGCCCCGGGCGGACCTTGAACACTGAAGCTTTCTTT. As protein: CASSSPGRTLNTEAFF. Variable domain in full (rest from reference TRBV19 and TRBJ1-1): DGGITQSPKYLFRKEGQNVTLSCEQNLNHDAMYWYRQDPGQGLRLIYYSQIVNDFQKGDIAEGYSVSREKKESFPLTVTSAQKNPTAFYLCASSSPGRTLNTEAFFGQGTRLTVV.